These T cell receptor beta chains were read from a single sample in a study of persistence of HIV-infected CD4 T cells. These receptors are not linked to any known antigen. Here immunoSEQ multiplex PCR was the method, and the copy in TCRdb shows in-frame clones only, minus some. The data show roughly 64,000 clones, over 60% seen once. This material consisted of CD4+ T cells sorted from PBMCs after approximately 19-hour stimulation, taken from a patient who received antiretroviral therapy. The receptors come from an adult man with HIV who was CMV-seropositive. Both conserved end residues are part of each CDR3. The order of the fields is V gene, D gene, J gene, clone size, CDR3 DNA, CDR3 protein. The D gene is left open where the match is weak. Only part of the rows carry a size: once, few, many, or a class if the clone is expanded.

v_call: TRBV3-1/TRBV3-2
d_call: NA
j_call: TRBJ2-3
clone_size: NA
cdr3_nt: TGTGCCAGCAGCAACAGGGTAGATACGCAGTATTTT
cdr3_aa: CASSNRVDTQYF

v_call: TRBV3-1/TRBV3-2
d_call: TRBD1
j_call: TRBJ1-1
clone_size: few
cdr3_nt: TGTGCCAGCAGCCCCTTTGGACAGGTCACTGAAGCTTTCTTT
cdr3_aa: CASSPFGQVTEAFF

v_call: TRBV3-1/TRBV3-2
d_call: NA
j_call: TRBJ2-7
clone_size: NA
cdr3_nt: TGTGCCAGCAGCCAAACATCTAGCTACGAGCAGTACTTC
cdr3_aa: CASSQTSSYEQYF

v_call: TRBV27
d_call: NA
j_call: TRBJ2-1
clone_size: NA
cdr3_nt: TGTGCCAGCAGTGCGAGGGACCTCCCCTTGAATGAGCAGTTCTTC
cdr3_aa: CASSARDLPLNEQFF

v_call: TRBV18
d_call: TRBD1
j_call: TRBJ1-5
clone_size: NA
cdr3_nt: TGTGCCAGTGCTGAGGGGGCTAATCAGCCCCAGCATTTT
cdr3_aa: CASAEGANQPQHF

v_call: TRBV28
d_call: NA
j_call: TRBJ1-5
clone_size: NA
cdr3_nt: TGTGCCAGCAGTTCGACGGTGACCCCCAATCAGCCCCAGCATTTT
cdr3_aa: CASSSTVTPNQPQHF

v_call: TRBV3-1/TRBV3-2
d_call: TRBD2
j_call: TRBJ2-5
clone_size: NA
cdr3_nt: TGTGCCAGCAGCCAAGAAAGATCCCTTCGGGGGGGCGGGAGAGAGACCCAGTACTTC
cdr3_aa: CASSQERSLRGGGRETQYF

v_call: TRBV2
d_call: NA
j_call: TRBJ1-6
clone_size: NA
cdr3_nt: TGTGCCAGCAACAGGGCGGGATCACCCCTCCACTTT
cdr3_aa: CASNRAGSPLHF

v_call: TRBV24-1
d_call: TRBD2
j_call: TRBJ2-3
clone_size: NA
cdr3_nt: TGTGCCACCAGTGACCGCTCTACTAGCGGGGGCACAGATACGCAGTATTTT
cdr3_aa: CATSDRSTSGGTDTQYF

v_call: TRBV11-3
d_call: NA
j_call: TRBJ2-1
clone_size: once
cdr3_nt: TGTGCCAGCAACCCACAGTTCTTC
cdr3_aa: CASNPQFF

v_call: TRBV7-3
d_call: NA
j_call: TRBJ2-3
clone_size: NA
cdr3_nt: TGTGCCAGCAGCTTAACGGCGGGAACCACCGGGGATACGCAGTATTTT
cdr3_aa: CASSLTAGTTGDTQYF

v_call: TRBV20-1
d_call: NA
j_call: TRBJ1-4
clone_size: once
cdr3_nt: TGCAGTGCTAGAGGACAGGAAAAACTGTTTTTT
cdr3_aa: CSARGQEKLFF

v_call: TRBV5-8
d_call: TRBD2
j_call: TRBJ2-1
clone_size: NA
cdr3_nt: TGTGCCAGCAGCCCGGGAGGGGGTCGCCACAATGAGCAGTTCTTC
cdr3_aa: CASSPGGGRHNEQFF

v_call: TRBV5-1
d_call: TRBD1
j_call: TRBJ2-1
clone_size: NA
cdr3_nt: TGCGCCAGCAGCCCCACAGGGGCCCGAAACAATGAGCAGTTCTTC
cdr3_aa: CASSPTGARNNEQFF

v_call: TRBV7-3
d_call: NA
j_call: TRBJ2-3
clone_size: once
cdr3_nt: TGTGCCAGCAGCTTCGGGGGGCCCGCTAGCACAGATACGCAGTATTTT
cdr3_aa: CASSFGGPASTDTQYF

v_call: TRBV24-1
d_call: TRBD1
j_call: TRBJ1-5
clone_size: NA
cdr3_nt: TGTGCCACCAGTGATCCTCGACAGGGAATCAATCAGCCCCAGCATTTT
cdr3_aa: CATSDPRQGINQPQHF

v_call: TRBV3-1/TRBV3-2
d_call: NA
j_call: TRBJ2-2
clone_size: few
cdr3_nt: TGTGCCAGCAGCCAAGGACTAGGAGGTTTCACCGGGGAGCTGTTTTTT
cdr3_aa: CASSQGLGGFTGELFF

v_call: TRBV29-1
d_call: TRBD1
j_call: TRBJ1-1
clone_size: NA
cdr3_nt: TGCAGCTTTATGGGCAGGGGGGGTAAAAACACTGAAGCTTTCTTT
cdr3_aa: CSFMGRGGKNTEAFF

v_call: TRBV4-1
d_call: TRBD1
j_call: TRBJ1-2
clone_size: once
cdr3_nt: TGCGCCAGCAGCCAAAGGGAGGGGGCGGGTGGCTACACCTTC
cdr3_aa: CASSQREGAGGYTF

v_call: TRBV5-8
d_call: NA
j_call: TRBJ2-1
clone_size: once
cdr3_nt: TGTGCCAGCAGCCCCCGGATCGGGATTAGAACCAATGAGCAGTTCTTC
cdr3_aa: CASSPRIGIRTNEQFF

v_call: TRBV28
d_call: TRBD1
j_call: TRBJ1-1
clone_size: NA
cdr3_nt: TGTGCCAGCACTAACCTCGACAGGGGAGGCACTGAAGCTTTCTTT
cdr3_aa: CASTNLDRGGTEAFF

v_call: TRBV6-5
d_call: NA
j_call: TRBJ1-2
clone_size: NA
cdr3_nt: TGTGCCATCCGACTGGGAGGGGCGGGCTATGGCTACACCTTC
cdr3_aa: CAIRLGGAGYGYTF

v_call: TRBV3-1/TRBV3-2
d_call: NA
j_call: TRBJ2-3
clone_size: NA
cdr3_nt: TGTGCCAGCAGCCCAACAGGGACGTCGAGAGATACGCAGTATTTT
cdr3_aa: CASSPTGTSRDTQYF

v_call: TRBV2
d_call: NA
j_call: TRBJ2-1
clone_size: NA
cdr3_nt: TGTGCCAGCAGTATAAGAGCCGACAATGAGCAGTTCTTC
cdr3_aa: CASSIRADNEQFF

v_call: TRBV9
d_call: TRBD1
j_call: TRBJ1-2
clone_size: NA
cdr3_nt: TGTGCCAGCAGCCGCGGGACAGGACATTATGGCTACACCTTC
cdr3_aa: CASSRGTGHYGYTF

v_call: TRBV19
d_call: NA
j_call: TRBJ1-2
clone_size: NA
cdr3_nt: TGTGCCAGTAGTATGGGCCTTAAGCGGGGCTACACCTTC
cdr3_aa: CASSMGLKRGYTF

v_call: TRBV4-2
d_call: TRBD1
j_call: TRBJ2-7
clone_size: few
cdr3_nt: TGTGCCAGCAGCCAAGAAGGGAGACAGGGGAACGAGCAGTACTTC
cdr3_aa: CASSQEGRQGNEQYF

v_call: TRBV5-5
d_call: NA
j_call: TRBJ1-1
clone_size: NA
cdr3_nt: TGTGCCAGCAGCTCCGCCATCAGAGCATCGAACACTGAAGCTTTCTTT
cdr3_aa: CASSSAIRASNTEAFF

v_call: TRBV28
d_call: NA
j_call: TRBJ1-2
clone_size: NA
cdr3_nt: TGTGCCAGCAGTGTCAGAGTAGTCTATGGCTACACCTTC
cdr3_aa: CASSVRVVYGYTF

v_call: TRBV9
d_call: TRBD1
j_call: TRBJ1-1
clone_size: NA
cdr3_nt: TGTGCCAGCAGCCAGGGGGTCATGGGCATGAACACTGAAGCTTTCTTT
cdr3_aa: CASSQGVMGMNTEAFF

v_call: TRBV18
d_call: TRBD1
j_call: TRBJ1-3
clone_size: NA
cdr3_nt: TGTGCCAGCTCACAGGACAGGGTCTCCGGAAACACCATATATTTT
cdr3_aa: CASSQDRVSGNTIYF

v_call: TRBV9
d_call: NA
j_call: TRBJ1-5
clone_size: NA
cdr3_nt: TGTGCCAGCAGCGTCGGGTCGAGCAATCAGCCCCAGCATTTT
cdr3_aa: CASSVGSSNQPQHF

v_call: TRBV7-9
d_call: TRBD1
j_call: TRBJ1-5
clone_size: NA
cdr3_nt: TGTGCCAGCAGCCCCGGGACAGGGAGCAATCAGCCCCAGCATTTT
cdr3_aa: CASSPGTGSNQPQHF

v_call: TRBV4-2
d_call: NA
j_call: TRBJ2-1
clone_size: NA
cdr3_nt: TGTGCCAGCAGCTCGCTCGGGTCCAAGAAGGGTGAGCAGTTCTTC
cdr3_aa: CASSSLGSKKGEQFF